The sequence of this T cell receptor (beta chain) was determined in a study of shared clonotypes between healthy human individuals. To note about this clone: Its matching antigen is unknown.

Findings of the study overall: Between a handful of donors, naive CD4 clonotypes were shared at a level of about 5%.

Clones were sequenced by immunoSEQ multiplex PCR, and TCRdb holds only the in-frame ones, with some missing. The top ten hold about 0.39% of the sample, which has millions of clones, over 85% seen once. Recent vaccinations or acute infections were absent in the healthy HIV-negative adult donors. The split of CD4+ cells yielded CD45RA+ naive and CD45RA-negative memory subsets. Trimming at V came to 5 bases and at J to 3 bases, leaving 7 bases not matched to a gene. CDR3 size: 15 residues. Looked up from germline, CDR1 is MNHEY and CDR2 is SMNVEV (reference sequence). V gene TRBV27 combines with J gene TRBJ2-3, with 8 bases matching TRBD1. This TCR came from a man between 18 and 35 years old in good health. Some clones in this sample may be carry-over from other donors' samples. Sequencing input: naive CD4+ T cells from PBMCs. Documented subset: CD45RA+ positively selected. The CDR3 protein is CASSPRTGSTDTQYF. The CDR3 coding sequence is TGTGCCAGCAGTCCCCGGACAGGGAGTACAGATACGCAGTATTTT.